This T cell receptor beta chain was identified in a study of blood T cell repertoires in COVID-19 (dated by TCRdb to about 2020). Concerning the study at large: Samples from collaborators originated in the United States, Italy and Spain and spanned both the acute and convalescent phases of COVID-19. Where HLA class I and class II types were available, the types were taken from metadata supplied by the sample provider, not from assay-based typing. A freely available public database, intended as a resource for researchers studying the immune response to SARS-CoV-2, is where the repertoires were released. The sample metadata nearly always contained a de-identified subject ID, COVID-19 status, age in years and sex. The samples were drawn from the first 160 participants of the ongoing ImmuneRACE study and from 950 to 1,500 subjects provided by 6 global collaborators. Subjects who had been exposed to COVID-19, were actively infected with it, or had recovered from it provided the deeply sampled blood TCRbeta repertoires that made up the dataset. The material from the prospective study consisted of cDNA or gDNA derived from T cells, B-cell-depleted T cells, or PBMCs.

As for this clone: The antigen it recognizes is unknown. No much larger clonotype is one base removed from it; base qualities were not supplied.

TCRbeta CDR3 regions were amplified from genomic DNA by means of the immunoSEQ Assay, a bias-controlled multiplex PCR. From the authors' description of their analysis: The number of nucleated cells in each sample was estimated by amplification of reference gene primers within the assay. To quantify the absolute abundance of each unique TCRbeta CDR3 rearrangement, sequence reads were collapsed and filtered. For each sample, productive Simpson clonality was calculated as the square root of Simpson's diversity index across productive rearrangements. The clones in this table, taken by TCRdb from immuneACCESS, are in-frame only. Not every clone is retained; where verified, under half of the shortfall comes from an unresolved V gene, and the cause of the rest is unknown. D and trimming come from the DNA, and the V and J calls and clone size come from that table. This sample has 300,000 to 350,000 clones in its table, and roughly 90% of those were observed once. The ten largest clones take up about 7% of the sample.

CDR1 is given as SQVTM and CDR2 as ANQGSEA, both from the germline V gene. V drops 4 bases and J drops 4 bases, leaving 13 bases in between. Its CDR3 holds 13 amino acids, cysteine through phenylalanine. CDR3 DNA only is kept here, 39 bases in frame from base 1. Overall study results and their limits: The amount of clinical and demographic metadata varied by source and participant and was provided uncurated.

One collaborating source in Seattle enrolled patients during active infection and followed them longitudinally through the course of disease. Each collaborating institution followed its own protocols to collect whole blood in K2EDTA tubes. For TCRbeta analysis, collaborators shipped samples as frozen whole blood, isolated PBMCs, or DNA extracted from either of those sample types. This TCR derives from a woman in her 70s with COVID-19, enrolled during active disease. The receptor chain draws on TRBV29-1 and TRBJ1-2; there is no confident call for the D gene. Sample: peripheral blood. The CDR3 region: CSVVESESYGYTF. The sequence in DNA is TGCAGCGTTGTTGAATCAGAATCCTATGGCTACACCTTC.